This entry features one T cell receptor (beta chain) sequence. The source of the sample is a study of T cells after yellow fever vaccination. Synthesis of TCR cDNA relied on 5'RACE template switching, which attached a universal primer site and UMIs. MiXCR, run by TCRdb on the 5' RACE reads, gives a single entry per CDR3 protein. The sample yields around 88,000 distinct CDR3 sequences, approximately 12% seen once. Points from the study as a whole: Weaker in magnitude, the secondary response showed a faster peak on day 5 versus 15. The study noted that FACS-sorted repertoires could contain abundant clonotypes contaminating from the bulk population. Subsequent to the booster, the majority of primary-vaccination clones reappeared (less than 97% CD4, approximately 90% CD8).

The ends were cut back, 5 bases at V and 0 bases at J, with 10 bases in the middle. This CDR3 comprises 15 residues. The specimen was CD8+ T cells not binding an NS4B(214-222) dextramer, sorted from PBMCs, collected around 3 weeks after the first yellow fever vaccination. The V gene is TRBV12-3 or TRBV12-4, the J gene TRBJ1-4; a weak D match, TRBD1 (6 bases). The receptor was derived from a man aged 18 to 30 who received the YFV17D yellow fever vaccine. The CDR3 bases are TGTGCCAGCAGTCCGGACAGTGCAACTAATGAAAAACTGTTTTTT. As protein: CASSPDSATNEKLFF.